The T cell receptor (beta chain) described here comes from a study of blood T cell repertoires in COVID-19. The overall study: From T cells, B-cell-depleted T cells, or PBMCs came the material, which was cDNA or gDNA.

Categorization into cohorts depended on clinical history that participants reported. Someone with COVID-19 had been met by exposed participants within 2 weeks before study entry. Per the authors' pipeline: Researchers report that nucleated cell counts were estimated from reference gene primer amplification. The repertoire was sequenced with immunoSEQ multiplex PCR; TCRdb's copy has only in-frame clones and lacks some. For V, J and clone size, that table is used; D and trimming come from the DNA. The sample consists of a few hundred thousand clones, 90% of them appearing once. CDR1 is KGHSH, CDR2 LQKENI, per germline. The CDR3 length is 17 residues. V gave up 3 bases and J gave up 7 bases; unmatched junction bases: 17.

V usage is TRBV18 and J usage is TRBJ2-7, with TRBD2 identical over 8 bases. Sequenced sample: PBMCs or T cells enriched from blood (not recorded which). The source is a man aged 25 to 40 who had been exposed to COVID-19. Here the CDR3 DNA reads TGTGCCAGCTCACCTGAATTTCTGGCTAGCGGGCCGAATGAGCAGTACTTC. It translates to CASSPEFLASGPNEQYF.